This is a list of T cell receptor beta chains from one sample in a study of cytomegalovirus exposure and HLA in healthy donors. Repertoires were generated with immunoSEQ multiplex PCR, while TCRdb's copy carries only in-frame clones and drops some. The table shows around 150,000 clones, with 75% to 95% occurring only once. Sequenced material: PBMCs. The receptor set was obtained from a young woman in good health and CMV-seropositive. Both conserved end residues are part of each CDR3. The D gene is left open where the match is weak. The listing skips clone size in some rows; elsewhere it reads once, few, many or a size class.

clone_size j_call v_call d_call cdr3_length cdr3_aa cdr3_nt
NA TRBJ1-5 TRBV5-1 NA 16 CASSWGGGREDQPQHF TGCGCCAGCAGCTGGGGAGGGGGTCGGGAAGATCAGCCCCAGCATTTT
NA TRBJ1-1 TRBV30 TRBD1 15 CAWRVQGAFGTEAFF TGTGCCTGGAGGGTACAGGGGGCTTTTGGCACTGAAGCTTTCTTT
NA TRBJ2-5 TRBV19 NA 15 CASSILGGRGETQYF TGTGCCAGTAGTATACTAGGGGGAAGAGGGGAGACCCAGTACTTC
few TRBJ2-7 TRBV18 NA 14 CASSPPAGRDEQYF TGTGCCAGCTCACCACCGGCAGGGCGCGACGAGCAGTACTTC
NA TRBJ2-1 TRBV10-3 NA 15 CAISEAGTIGLEQFF TGTGCCATCAGTGAGGCCGGGACAATCGGTCTTGAGCAGTTCTTC
NA TRBJ1-5 TRBV7-2 NA 14 CASSSTPTGQPQHF TGTGCCAGCAGCTCCACCCCGACCGGGCAGCCCCAGCATTTT
NA TRBJ1-3 TRBV7-6 NA 14 CASSLGTTGNTIYF TGTGCCAGCAGCTTAGGCACTACTGGAAACACCATATATTTT
NA TRBJ1-2 TRBV9 NA 15 CASSKTPGGDYGYTF TGTGCCAGCAGCAAGACACCGGGGGGGGACTATGGCTACACCTTC
NA TRBJ1-4 TRBV4-3 NA 17 CASSQTSASATNEKLFF TGCGCCAGCAGCCAAACTAGCGCATCTGCAACTAATGAAAAACTGTTTTTT
NA TRBJ2-5 TRBV28 NA 10 CASSQETQYF TGTGCCAGCTCGCAAGAGACCCAGTACTTC
NA TRBJ2-5 TRBV11-2 NA 14 CASSLRGRVETQYF TGTGCCAGCAGCCTAAGGGGCAGGGTAGAGACCCAGTACTTC
NA TRBJ2-2 TRBV7-3 TRBD2 18 CASSPLIAGVGNTGELFF TGTGCCAGCAGCCCGCTAATAGCGGGAGTTGGGAACACCGGGGAGCTGTTTTTT
NA TRBJ2-3 TRBV5-1 TRBD2 15 CASSFSGASTDTQYF TGCGCCAGCAGCTTTAGCGGGGCTAGCACAGATACGCAGTATTTT
NA TRBJ2-7 TRBV5-1 NA 15 CASSVGPSGEYEQYF TGCGCCAGCAGCGTGGGGCCCAGCGGCGAGTACGAGCAGTACTTC
NA TRBJ1-1 TRBV20-1 NA 11 CSAWSSTEAFF TGCAGTGCTTGGAGTAGCACTGAAGCTTTCTTT
few TRBJ1-2 TRBV28 TRBD1 11 CASSPDRAYTF TGTGCCAGCAGCCCAGACAGGGCATACACCTTC
NA TRBJ2-2 TRBV6-6 TRBD1 16 CASRNRGLWNTGELFF TGTGCCAGCCGGAACAGGGGGTTGTGGAACACCGGGGAGCTGTTTTTT
NA TRBJ1-1 TRBV9 TRBD1 15 CASSVVQGGVTEAFF TGTGCCAGCAGCGTAGTACAGGGGGGAGTCACTGAAGCTTTCTTT
NA TRBJ2-1 TRBV6-1 TRBD2 13 CASSVTRGGEQFF TGTGCCAGCAGTGTTACCCGGGGGGGGGAGCAGTTCTTC
NA TRBJ2-7 TRBV7-9 TRBD2 12 CASSQGLDEQYF TGTGCCAGCAGCCAAGGACTAGACGAGCAGTACTTC
NA TRBJ2-7 TRBV7-2 NA 14 CASSLEQDYYEQYF TGTGCCAGCAGCTTAGAACAGGACTACTACGAGCAGTACTTC
NA TRBJ1-2 TRBV30 NA 15 CAWRTPGGPSYGYTF TGTGCCTGGAGGACCCCCGGCGGCCCTTCCTATGGCTACACCTTC
once TRBJ2-1 TRBV7-9 NA 15 CASSSRSGFYNEQFF TGTGCCAGCAGCAGTAGAAGCGGATTTTACAATGAGCAGTTCTTC
NA TRBJ2-7 TRBV18 TRBD1 17 CASSPRLIGQGPYEQYF TGTGCCAGCTCACCCCGCTTGATCGGACAGGGGCCCTACGAGCAGTACTTC
NA TRBJ2-7 TRBV6-6 TRBD1 16 CASSSADRGRFHEQYF TGTGCCAGCAGTTCCGCGGACAGGGGGCGCTTCCACGAGCAGTACTTC
NA TRBJ1-5 TRBV10-2 NA 12 CASRTETGPQHF TGCGCCAGCAGGACCGAGACGGGGCCCCAGCATTTT
once TRBJ1-6 TRBV6-6 NA 16 CASSSPAAEGNSPLHF TGTGCCAGCAGCTCCCCCGCGGCAGAGGGTAATTCACCCCTCCACTTT
NA TRBJ1-5 TRBV28 NA 15 CASSFIRGTNQPQHF TGTGCCAGCAGTTTCATTAGGGGGACCAATCAGCCCCAGCATTTT
NA TRBJ2-7 TRBV5-1 TRBD1 16 CASSFQTGTGNNEQYF TGCGCCAGCAGCTTTCAAACCGGGACAGGGAACAACGAGCAGTACTTC
NA TRBJ2-1 TRBV19 NA 15 CASSNWGENLNEQFF TGTGCCAGTAGTAACTGGGGGGAAAATCTCAATGAGCAGTTCTTC
NA TRBJ2-7 TRBV4-2 NA 21 CASSRGRGRRPSGLSSYEQYF TGTGCCAGCAGCCGAGGAAGGGGGCGCCGGCCTAGCGGGCTTAGCTCCTACGAGCAGTACTTC
NA TRBJ1-1 TRBV27 NA 14 CASSFQGGGTEAFF TGTGCCAGCAGTTTCCAGGGCGGTGGCACTGAAGCTTTCTTT
NA TRBJ2-3 TRBV7-6 NA 13 CASSKEYADTQYF TGTGCCAGCAGCAAAGAGTATGCAGATACGCAGTATTTT
NA TRBJ2-7 TRBV7-2 TRBD2 18 CASSLGLAGAGGSYEQYF TGTGCCAGCAGCCTGGGACTAGCGGGAGCCGGGGGCTCCTACGAGCAGTACTTC